Listed here are 14 T cell receptor beta chains from one sample, sequenced in a study of blood T cell repertoires in COVID-19. Method: immunoSEQ multiplex PCR; TCRdb's copy keeps in-frame clones and lacks some. The data show a few hundred thousand clones, with around 87% seen just once and approximately 9.3% held by the top ten. The sequenced material came from PBMCs or T cells enriched from blood (not recorded which). The receptors were sampled from a woman aged 45-59 years who had recovered from COVID-19.

The gene calls are TRBV3-1 (or the pseudogene TRBV3-2) and TRBJ1-6, with TRBD1 matching 8 bases. CDR1 is LGHDT, CDR2 YNNKEL, per germline (reference sequence). J lost 13 bases, V lost 1 base, and 15 bases had no gene match. The length of the CDR3 is 17 residues. As DNA, the CDR3 is TGTGCCAGCAGCCAAGGGGGAATAGGACAGGGCCCATATCCCCTCCACTTT. This translates into CASSQGGIGQGPYPLHF.

V usage is TRBV21-1 and J usage is TRBJ1-2; TRBD1, the table's D call, lacks a check against the DNA. TRBV21-1 is a recognized pseudogene. The length of the CDR3 is 12 residues. The CDR3 here is CASSSQQEDYTF. CDR3 DNA: TGTGCCAGCAGCAGCCAACAGGAAGACTACACCTTC.

The chain recombines TRBV5-6 with TRBJ1-2; possible D gene TRBD1, 5 bases. Germline CDR1 SGHDT, CDR2 YYEEEE. V was shortened by 8 bases and J by 4 bases, with 18 bases between the two germline ends. The CDR3 length is 14 residues. CDR3 loop: CASLFAGGTYGYTF. The CDR3 bases are TGTGCCAGTCTTTTCGCGGGGGGGACCTATGGCTACACCTTC.

This chain connects TRBV3-1 (or the pseudogene TRBV3-2) to TRBJ2-3; 11 bases are shared with TRBD2. Germline trimming cut 0 bases from V and 2 bases from J; bases unmatched to any gene: 1. This CDR3 region has 16 residues. CDR1 and CDR2 (germline): LGHDT, YNNKEL (reference sequence). Here the CDR3 reads CASSQETSGVTDTQYF. The DNA of the CDR3 is TGTGCCAGCAGCCAAGAGACTAGCGGGGTCACAGATACGCAGTATTTT.

A word on this clone: Other DNA sequences in the sample encode the same CDR3. V and J are TRBV7-2 and TRBJ2-7; a weak D match, TRBD2 (7 bases). The CDR3 covers 15 residues. CDR1 SGHTA and CDR2 FQGNSA come from the germline V gene. Trimming left V 1 base short and J 3 bases short, with 13 bases between. CDR3 sequence reads: CASSLVLGGGYEQYF. The CDR3 coding sequence is TGTGCCAGCAGCTTAGTGTTAGGGGGGGGCTACGAGCAGTACTTC.

This clone was detected only once. This chain uses TRBV27 with TRBJ2-7; tentatively, D is TRBD1 (6 bases). Germline lookup yields CDR1 MNHEY and CDR2 SMNVEV (reference sequence). The CDR3 consists of 14 residues. V dropped 5 bases and J dropped 2 bases, with 13 bases sitting between them. In nucleotides, the CDR3 is TGTGCCAGCAGTCCACGGGACATGCCCTACGAGCAGTACTTC. It yields the protein CASSPRDMPYEQYF.

This sequence joins TRBV28 and TRBJ1-2, with 7 bases fitting TRBD1. This CDR3 spans 16 amino acids. The V gene's germline CDR1 is MDHEN and CDR2 SYDVKM. The V gene end was trimmed by 7 bases and the J gene end by 3 bases; junction bases not matched to a gene: 14. CDR3 amino acids: CASTIGGAKLDYGYTF. In DNA, the CDR3 is TGTGCCAGCACCATAGGGGGCGCCAAACTCGACTATGGCTACACCTTC.

The chain combines TRBV5-1 with TRBJ2-1; D is uncertain. Per germline, CDR1 SGHRS and CDR2 YFSETQ. The CDR3 has 15 amino acids. Deletions cut 4 bases from V and 10 bases from J, with 21 bases between. CDR3: CASSQRWVTLDEQFF. CDR3 DNA: TGCGCCAGCAGCCAGCGCTGGGTGACCTTAGACGAGCAGTTCTTC.

This rearrangement joins TRBV12-3 or TRBV12-4 to TRBJ2-2; a weak D match, TRBD1 (6 bases). With 7 bases removed from V and 4 bases from J, the gap between germline ends came to 10 bases. This CDR3 is built from 13 residues. The CDR3 loop reads CASTAGVTGELFF. The DNA for the CDR3 is TGTGCCAGCACCGCAGGGGTCACCGGGGAGCTGTTTTTT.

This clone showed up just once. The chain recombines TRBV3-1 (or the pseudogene TRBV3-2) with TRBJ2-1, with 10 bases lining up with TRBD2. Germline lookup yields CDR1 LGHDT and CDR2 YNNKEL (reference sequence). V shed 1 base and J 9 bases; nucleotides not matched to a gene: 9. This CDR3 region has 16 residues. In DNA form, the CDR3 reads TGTGCCAGCAGCCAAGTCTTAAGCGGGGGGGTTGGTGAGCAGTTCTTC. Residues: CASSQVLSGGVGEQFF.

This rearrangement joins TRBV5-6 to TRBJ1-2, with 7 bases identical to TRBD1. Germline lookup yields CDR1 SGHDT and CDR2 YYEEEE. CDR3 length equals 13 residues. V was clipped by 4 bases and J by 7 bases; unmatched bases: 7. The CDR3: CASSTDRVSGYTF. For the CDR3, the DNA is TGTGCCAGCAGCACCGACAGGGTATCTGGCTACACCTTC.

The chain links TRBV27 to TRBJ1-5; D perhaps matches TRBD1 (6 bases). The germline V gene encodes CDR1 MNHEY and CDR2 SMNVEV (reference sequence). The V end was cut by 8 bases, the J end by 2 bases, with 13 bases between. The CDR3 is made up of 14 amino acids. CDR3: CASGSGGRNQPQHF. Here the CDR3 DNA reads TGTGCCAGCGGCTCGGGGGGCCGCAATCAGCCCCAGCATTTT.

The V call is TRBV27, the J call TRBJ1-6, with 8 bases matching TRBD1. V shed 4 bases and J 1 base; nucleotides not matched to a gene: 12. This CDR3 comprises 19 residues. The germline CDR1 and CDR2 sequences are MNHEY and SMNVEV (reference sequence). The CDR3 loop reads CASSSGTGLVESYNSPLHF. The CDR3 nucleotides read TGTGCCAGCAGTTCCGGGACAGGCCTTGTAGAGTCCTATAATTCACCCCTCCACTTT.

On this clone itself: At one end, the junction sequence differs from germline, possibly due to a read error. This chain links TRBV28 with TRBJ1-4; D not resolved. This CDR3 has 13 amino acids. Germline V gives CDR1 MDHEN, CDR2 SYDVKM. CDR3 sequence reads: CASSFIKYGSEIF. The DNA for the CDR3 is TGTGCCAGCAGTTTCATTAAGTACGGTTCCGAGATTTTT.